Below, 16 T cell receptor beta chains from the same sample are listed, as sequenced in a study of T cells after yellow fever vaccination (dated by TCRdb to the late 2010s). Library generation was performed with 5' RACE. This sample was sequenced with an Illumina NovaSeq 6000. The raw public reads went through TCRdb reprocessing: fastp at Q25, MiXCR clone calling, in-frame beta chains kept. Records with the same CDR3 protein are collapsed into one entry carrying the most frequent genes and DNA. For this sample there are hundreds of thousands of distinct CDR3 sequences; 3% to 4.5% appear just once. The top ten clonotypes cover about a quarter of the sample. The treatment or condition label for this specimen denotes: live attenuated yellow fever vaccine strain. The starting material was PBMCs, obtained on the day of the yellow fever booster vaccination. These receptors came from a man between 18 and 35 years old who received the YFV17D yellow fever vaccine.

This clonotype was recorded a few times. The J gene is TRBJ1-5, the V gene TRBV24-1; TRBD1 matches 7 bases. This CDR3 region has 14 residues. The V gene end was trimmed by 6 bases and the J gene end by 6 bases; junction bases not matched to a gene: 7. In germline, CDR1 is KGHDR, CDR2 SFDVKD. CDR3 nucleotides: TGTGCCACCAGTCCGACAGGGTTGGGTCAGCCCCAGCATTTT. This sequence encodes CATSPTGLGQPQHF.

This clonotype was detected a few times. The CDR3 region has the DNA TGTGCCAGCAGCTCATCGGGGGCTCGAGGCTACACCTTC. Translation gives CASSSSGARGYTF. This rearrangement joins TRBV7-2 to TRBJ1-2; perhaps TRBD1 as D (6 bases). Germline loops: CDR1 SGHTA, CDR2 FQGNSA. The ends were cut back, 4 bases at V and 8 bases at J, with 14 bases in the middle. The CDR3 is 13 amino acids.

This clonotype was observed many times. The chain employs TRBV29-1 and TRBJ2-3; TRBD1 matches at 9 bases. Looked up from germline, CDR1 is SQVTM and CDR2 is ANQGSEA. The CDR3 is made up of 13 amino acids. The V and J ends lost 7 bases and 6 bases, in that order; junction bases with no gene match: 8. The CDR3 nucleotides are TGCAGCGCCCAACAGGGGGCATCGGATACGCAGTATTTT. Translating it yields CSAQQGASDTQYF.

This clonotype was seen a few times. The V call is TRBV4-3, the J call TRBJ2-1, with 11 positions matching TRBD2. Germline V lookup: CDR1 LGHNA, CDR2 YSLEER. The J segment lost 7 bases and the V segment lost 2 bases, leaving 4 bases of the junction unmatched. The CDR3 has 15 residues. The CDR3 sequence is CASSQPSGGTNEQFF. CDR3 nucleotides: TGCGCCAGCAGCCAACCTAGCGGGGGGACGAATGAGCAGTTCTTC.

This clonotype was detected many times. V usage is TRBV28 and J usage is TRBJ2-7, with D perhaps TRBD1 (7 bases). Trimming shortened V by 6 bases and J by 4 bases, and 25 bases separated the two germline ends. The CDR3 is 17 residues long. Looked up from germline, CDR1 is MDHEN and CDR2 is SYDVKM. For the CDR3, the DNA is TGTGCCAGCAGGCGGGACAGACAACTCAAACGACCTTACGAGCAGTACGTC. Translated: CASRRDRQLKRPYEQYV.

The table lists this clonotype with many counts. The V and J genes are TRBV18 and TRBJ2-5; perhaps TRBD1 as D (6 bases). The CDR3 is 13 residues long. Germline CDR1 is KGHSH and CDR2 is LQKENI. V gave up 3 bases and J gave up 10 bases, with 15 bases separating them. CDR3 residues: CASSPSTGQDQYF. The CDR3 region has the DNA TGTGCCAGCTCACCTTCGACAGGCCAGGACCAGTACTTC.

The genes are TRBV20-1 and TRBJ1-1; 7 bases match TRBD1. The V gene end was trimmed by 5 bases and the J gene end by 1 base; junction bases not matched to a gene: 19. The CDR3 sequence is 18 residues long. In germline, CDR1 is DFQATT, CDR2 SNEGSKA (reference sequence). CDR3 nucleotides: TGCAGTGCTGGGATTCAAGGACAGGACTCCCCTTCGAACACTGAAGCTTTCTTT. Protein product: CSAGIQGQDSPSNTEAFF.

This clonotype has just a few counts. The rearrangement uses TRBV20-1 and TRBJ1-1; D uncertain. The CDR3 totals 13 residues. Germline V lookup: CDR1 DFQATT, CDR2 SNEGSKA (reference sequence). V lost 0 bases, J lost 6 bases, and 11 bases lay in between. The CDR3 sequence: CSARDLRLPEAFF. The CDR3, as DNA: TGCAGTGCTAGAGATCTCCGGCTTCCTGAAGCTTTCTTT.

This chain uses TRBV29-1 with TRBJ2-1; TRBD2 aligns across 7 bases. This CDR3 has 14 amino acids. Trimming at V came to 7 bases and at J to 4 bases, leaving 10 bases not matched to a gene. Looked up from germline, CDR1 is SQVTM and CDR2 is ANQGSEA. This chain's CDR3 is CSAPIAGVYNEQFF. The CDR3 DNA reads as TGCAGCGCCCCCATTGCGGGAGTGTACAATGAGCAGTTCTTC.

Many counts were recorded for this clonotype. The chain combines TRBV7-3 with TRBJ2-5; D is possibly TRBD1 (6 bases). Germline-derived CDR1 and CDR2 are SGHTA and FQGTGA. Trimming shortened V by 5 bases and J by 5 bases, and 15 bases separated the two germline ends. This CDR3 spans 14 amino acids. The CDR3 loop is CASSPARGAETQYF. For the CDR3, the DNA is TGTGCCAGCAGCCCGGCCAGGGGAGCGGAGACCCAGTACTTC.

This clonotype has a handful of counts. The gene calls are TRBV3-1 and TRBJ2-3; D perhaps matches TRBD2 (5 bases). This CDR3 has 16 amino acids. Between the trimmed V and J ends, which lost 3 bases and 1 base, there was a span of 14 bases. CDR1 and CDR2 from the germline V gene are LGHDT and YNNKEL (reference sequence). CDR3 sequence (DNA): TGTGCCAGCAGCCACGACGCTTGGCGGGGCACAGATACGCAGTATTTT. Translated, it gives CASSHDAWRGTDTQYF.

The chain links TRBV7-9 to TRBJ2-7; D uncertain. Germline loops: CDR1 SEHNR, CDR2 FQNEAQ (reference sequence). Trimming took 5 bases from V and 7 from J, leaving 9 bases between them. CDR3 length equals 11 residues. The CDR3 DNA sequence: TGTGCCAGCAGCAGAGAGCAGGAGCAGTACGTC. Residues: CASSREQEQYV.

The CDR3 coding sequence is TGTGCCAGCAGCTTTGGGGCCGGGAATGAGCAGTTCTTC. This encodes CASSFGAGNEQFF. The chain is built from TRBV7-3 and TRBJ2-1; a possible D gene is TRBD1 (5 bases). The CDR3 is 13 residues long. Trimming left V 3 bases short and J 7 bases short, with 10 bases between. Germline V gene data show CDR1 as SGHTA and CDR2 as FQGTGA.

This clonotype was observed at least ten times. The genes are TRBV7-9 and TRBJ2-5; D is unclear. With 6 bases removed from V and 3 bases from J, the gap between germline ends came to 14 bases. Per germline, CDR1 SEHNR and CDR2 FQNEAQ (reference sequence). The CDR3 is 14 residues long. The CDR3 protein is CASRQPTGKETQYF. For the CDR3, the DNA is TGTGCCAGCAGACAACCGACTGGAAAAGAGACCCAGTACTTC. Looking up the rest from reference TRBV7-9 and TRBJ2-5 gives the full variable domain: DTGVSQNPRHKITKRGQNVTFRCDPISEHNRLYWYRQTLGQGPEFLTYFQNEAQLEKSRLLSDRFSAERPKGSFSTLEIQRTEQGDSAMYLCASRQPTGKETQYFGPGTRLLVL.

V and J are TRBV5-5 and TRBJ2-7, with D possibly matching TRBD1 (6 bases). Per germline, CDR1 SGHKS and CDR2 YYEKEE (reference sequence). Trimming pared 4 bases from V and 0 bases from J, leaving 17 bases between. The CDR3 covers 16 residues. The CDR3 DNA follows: TGTGCCAGCAGCCCCGCGACAGGCCGGAGCTCCTACGAGCAGTACGTC. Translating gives CASSPATGRSSYEQYV.

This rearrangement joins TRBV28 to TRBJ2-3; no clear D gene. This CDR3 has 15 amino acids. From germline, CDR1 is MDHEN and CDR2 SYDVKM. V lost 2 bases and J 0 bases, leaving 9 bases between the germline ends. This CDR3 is CASSLRATSTDTQYF. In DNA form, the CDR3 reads TGTGCCAGCAGTTTAAGGGCTACTAGCACAGATACGCAGTATTTT.